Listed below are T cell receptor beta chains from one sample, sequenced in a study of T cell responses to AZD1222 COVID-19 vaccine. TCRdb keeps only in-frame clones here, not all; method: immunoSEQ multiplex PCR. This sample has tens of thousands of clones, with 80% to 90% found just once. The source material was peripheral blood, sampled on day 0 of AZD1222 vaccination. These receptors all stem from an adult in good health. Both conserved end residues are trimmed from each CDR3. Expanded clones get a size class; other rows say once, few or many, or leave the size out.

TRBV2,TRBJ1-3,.,ASSEALPRNTIY
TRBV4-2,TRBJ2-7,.,ASSQGDRGDDEQY
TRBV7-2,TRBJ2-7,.,ASRSRAGGSYEQY
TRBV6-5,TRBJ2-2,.,ASRAGTGLSGELF
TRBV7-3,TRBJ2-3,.,ASSLTGFGGGADTQY
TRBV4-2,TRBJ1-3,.,ASSQAARGNGNTIY
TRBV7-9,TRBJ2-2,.,ASSSRPDPNTGELF
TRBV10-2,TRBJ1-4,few,ASRQGDTNEKLF
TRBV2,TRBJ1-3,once,AAGSSGNTIY
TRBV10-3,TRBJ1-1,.,AITNRVDTEAF
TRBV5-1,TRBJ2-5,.,ASRPDREKTQY
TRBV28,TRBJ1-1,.,ASIMGGAYTEAF
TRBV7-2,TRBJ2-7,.,ASSLDVGEQY
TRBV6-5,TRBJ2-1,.,ASSYSGTGYNEQF
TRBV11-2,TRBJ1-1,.,ATHPGTPNTEAF
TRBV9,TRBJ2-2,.,ASSAEQGVGELF
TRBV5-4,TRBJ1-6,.,ASSLGTGRNVSPLH
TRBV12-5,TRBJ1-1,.,ASGYANTEAF
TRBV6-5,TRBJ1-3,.,ASSYTKISGNTIY
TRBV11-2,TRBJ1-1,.,ASSLYAGWTEAF
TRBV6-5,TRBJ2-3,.,ASSIGHSTDTQY
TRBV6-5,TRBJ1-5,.,ASSTGAYQPQH
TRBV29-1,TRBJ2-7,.,SVEGQGAYEQY
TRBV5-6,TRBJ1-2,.,ASSWAGTVLYGYT
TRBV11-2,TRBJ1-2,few,ASSLSSYGYT
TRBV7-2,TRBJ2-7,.,ASSLRSYEQY
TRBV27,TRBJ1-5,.,ASSLGGIWQDQPQH
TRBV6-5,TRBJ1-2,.,ASSYEQGVYGYT
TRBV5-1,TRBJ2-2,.,ASSFGQRGTGELF
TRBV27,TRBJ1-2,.,ASSFGPRIPYGYT
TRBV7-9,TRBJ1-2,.,ASSLTGQTNYGYT
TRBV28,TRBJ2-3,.,ASSLAGGLYTQY
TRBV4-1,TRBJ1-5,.,ASSQDFSVGSSNQPQH
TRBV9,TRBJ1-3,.,ASSVSGNTIY
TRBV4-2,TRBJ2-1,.,ASSQKDGNEQF
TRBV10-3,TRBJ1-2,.,AISRETYGYT
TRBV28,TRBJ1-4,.,ASSLFPIWSSKMGKLF
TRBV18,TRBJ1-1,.,ASSQQGELNTEAF
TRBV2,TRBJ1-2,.,ASSDSWNYGYT
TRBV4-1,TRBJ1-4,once,ASSFEQGKEKLF
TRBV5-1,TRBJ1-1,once,ASSPVTGPTEAF
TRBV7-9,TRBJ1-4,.,ASSSRGTNEKLF
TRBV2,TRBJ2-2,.,ATPSSSYTGELF
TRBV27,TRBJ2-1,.,ASSRTSGGAREQF
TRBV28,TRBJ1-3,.,ASRTTGQGNTIY
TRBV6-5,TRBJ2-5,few,ASGPTQETQY